Below are 9 T cell receptor beta chains sequenced from a single sample in a study of early T cells in non-severe SARS-CoV-2 infection. Each CDR3 protein is one row after TCRdb ran MiXCR on the 5' RACE reads. The sample carries 50,000 to 65,000 distinct CDR3 sequences, less than 15% recorded once. The sequenced material came from whole blood. These TCRs come from an adult who was a healthcare worker with PCR-confirmed SARS-CoV-2 infection or an uninfected control (not recorded which).

At least ten counts were recorded for this clonotype. J is TRBJ1-2 and V is TRBV12-3 or TRBV12-4; D gene unclear. There are 13 residues in the CDR3. V lost 1 base and J lost 2, with 5 bases in between. The DNA of the CDR3 is TGTGCCAGCAGTTTAGGGGTGAACTATGGCTACACCTTC. Translated: CASSLGVNYGYTF.

The chain recombines TRBV11-2 with TRBJ2-1; D gene uncertain. The V end was cut by 1 base, the J end by 5 bases, with 6 bases between. Per the germline V gene, CDR1 is SGHAT and CDR2 is FQNNGV. This CDR3 is 13 amino acids long. This CDR3 is CASSLVTDNEQFF. In DNA form, the CDR3 reads TGTGCCAGCAGCTTAGTGACGGACAATGAGCAGTTCTTC. The full variable domain, in which reference TRBV11-2 and TRBJ2-1 provide the parts outside the CDR3, is EAGVAQSPRYKIIEKRQSVAFWCNPISGHATLYWYQQILGQGPKLLIQFQNNGVVDDSQLPKDRFSAERLKGVDSTLKIQPAKLEDSAVYLCASSLVTDNEQFFGPGTRLTVL.

This clonotype has a handful of counts. V and J are TRBV12-3 or TRBV12-4 and TRBJ1-2, with unresolved D. This CDR3 has 13 residues. V shed 7 bases and J shed 8 bases, with 17 bases lying between them. CDR3 in amino acids: CASTPSGRGGYTF. As DNA, the CDR3 is TGTGCCAGCACCCCGTCGGGGAGAGGAGGCTACACCTTC.

This clonotype was observed at least ten times. The rearrangement joins TRBV20-1 to TRBJ1-5; D not resolved. The germline CDR1 and CDR2 sequences are DFQATT and SNEGSKA (reference sequence). Trimming pared 6 bases from V and 3 bases from J, leaving 12 bases between. This CDR3 is built from 13 residues. The CDR3 DNA reads TGCAGTGCCACGTCCGGGATCAATCAGCCCCAGCATTTT. It codes for CSATSGINQPQHF.

This clonotype has only a few counts. The V call is TRBV11-2, the J call TRBJ2-7, with D uncertain. Germline assignment: CDR1 SGHAT and CDR2 FQNNGV. The CDR3 extends over 13 amino acids. The germline V and J ends were trimmed by 6 bases and 5 bases, with 14 bases remaining between them. The CDR3, as DNA: TGTGCCAGCAGTCGATTAGTGAGACACGAGCAGTACTTC. Translated: CASSRLVRHEQYF. The entire variable domain, with the rest obtained from reference TRBV11-2 and TRBJ2-7, is as follows: EAGVAQSPRYKIIEKRQSVAFWCNPISGHATLYWYQQILGQGPKLLIQFQNNGVVDDSQLPKDRFSAERLKGVDSTLKIQPAKLEDSAVYLCASSRLVRHEQYFGPGTRLTVT.

This clonotype turned up a few times. This rearrangement joins TRBV7-2 to TRBJ2-2; no firm D call. Germline lookup yields CDR1 SGHTA and CDR2 FQGNSA. The ends were cut back, 0 bases at V and 5 bases at J, with 7 bases in the middle. CDR3 length: 14 residues. CDR3 amino acids: CASSLARNTGELFF. The CDR3 bases are TGTGCCAGCAGCTTAGCACGGAATACCGGGGAGCTGTTTTTT.

The chain recombines TRBV7-9 with TRBJ2-3; D gene uncertain. The CDR3 sequence is 13 residues long. Per germline, CDR1 SEHNR and CDR2 FQNEAQ (reference sequence). With 3 bases removed from V and 0 bases from J, the gap between germline ends came to 4 bases. Written as DNA, the CDR3 is TGTGCCAGCAGCTTTGGGAGCACAGATACGCAGTATTTT. Translating gives CASSFGSTDTQYF.

This clonotype was picked up a small number of times. The chain couples TRBV20-1 to TRBJ2-1, with D unresolved. In germline, CDR1 is DFQATT, CDR2 SNEGSKA (reference sequence). Trimming removed 4 bases from V and 8 bases from J, with 6 bases in between. The CDR3 is 10 residues long. The chain's CDR3 is CSANRDEQFF. As DNA, the CDR3 is TGCAGTGCTAATCGGGATGAGCAGTTCTTC.

This clonotype was detected ten times or more. The rearrangement links TRBV6-2 or TRBV6-3 to TRBJ1-1; possibly TRBD1 for D (5 bases). The V end was cut by 2 bases, the J end by 6 bases, with 7 bases between. Germline V gene sequence: CDR1 MNHEY, CDR2 SVGEGT. The CDR3 is 12 amino acids. The CDR3 DNA follows: TGTGCCAGCAGTTACGGGGGACCTGAAGCTTTCTTT. This encodes CASSYGGPEAFF.